This T cell receptor (beta chain) was retrieved from a study of siplizumab effects on memory and regulatory T cells. Profiling relied on immunoSEQ multiplex PCR, and the TCRdb table lists in-frame clones only, not all of them. The sample carries roughly 100,000 clones, roughly 92% recorded once. Sequencing was carried out using Tregs sorted from blood. This TCR came from a human donor in good health.

CDR3: CASSYGISTDTQYF. The CDR3 DNA sequence: TGTGCCAGCAGTTACGGGATAAGCACAGATACGCAGTATTTT. The chain has TRBV6-5 and TRBJ2-3, with D unclear. The CDR3 sequence is 14 residues long. Deletions cut 2 bases from V and 0 bases from J, with 6 bases between. The germline V gene has CDR1 MNHEY and CDR2 SVGAGI.